The text below deals with one TCR beta chain. The CDR3 covers 13 residues. V was cut by 6 bases and J by 10 bases, with 18 bases left in between. Germline loops: CDR1 LNHDA, CDR2 SQIVND (reference sequence). The sample comes from a study of blood T cell repertoires in COVID-19. Overall study: Samples representing acute and convalescent COVID-19 were sourced from the United States, Italy and Spain. Nucleic acid was either cDNA or gDNA, and it came from T cells, B-cell-depleted T cells, or PBMCs.

In the original processing: Estimates of nucleated cell counts were drawn from the amplification of reference gene primers. Assay used: immunoSEQ multiplex PCR; TCRdb lists only in-frame clones, some missing. The DNA was the basis for D and trimming; V, J and clone size are from that table. The data show hundreds of thousands of clones, approximately 86% seen once. The TCR sequence derives from a woman aged 80 or older with active or convalescent COVID-19. V is TRBV19 and J is TRBJ1-1; a possible D gene is TRBD1 (6 bases). The sample comprised peripheral blood. The CDR3 DNA is TGTGCCAGTAGCCTCACAGGGACCAACGGAGCTTTCTTT. Its protein product is CASSLTGTNGAFF. Supplemented by reference TRBV19 and TRBJ1-1, the full variable domain reads DGGITQSPKYLFRKEGQNVTLSCEQNLNHDAMYWYRQDPGQGLRLIYYSQIVNDFQKGDIAEGYSVSREKKESFPLTVTSAQKNPTAFYLCASSLTGTNGAFFGQGTRLTVV.